This TCR beta chain comes out of a study of graft-versus-host responses after intestinal transplantation. The CDR3 sequence is 16 residues long. V gave up 0 bases and J gave up 2 bases; unmatched junction bases: 6. Looked up from germline, CDR1 is SGDLS and CDR2 is YYNGEE. Study results and limitations: Recipient bone marrow held GvH clones, some seen earlier in ileum or blood.

Repertoires were generated with immunoSEQ multiplex PCR, while TCRdb's copy carries only in-frame clones and drops some. The profile covers 90,000 to 130,000 clones, with approximately 92% appearing a single time and 0.4% to 0.65% taken by the ten largest. This clone came up a few times. The target antigen is unknown. This TCR derives from a human donor who received an intestinal transplant. V usage is TRBV9 and J usage is TRBJ2-7; TRBD2 aligns across 9 bases. Sequenced material: unstimulated CD8+ T cells sorted from spleen or lymph node cells, taken before intestinal transplant. The CDR3 sequence is CASSVGSTSGTYEQYF. The CDR3 DNA reads TGTGCCAGCAGCGTAGGGTCGACTAGCGGAACCTACGAGCAGTACTTC.